This entry describes one T cell receptor beta chain. Its specificity is unknown. These data belong to a study of response to subunit inactivated influenza vaccine. MiXCR, applied by TCRdb to the RT-PCR reads, yields one record per CDR3 protein. This table has around 600,000 distinct CDR3 sequences, about 10% appearing once. Study-level points and caveats: The authors proposed limited new T cell recruitment per seasonal influenza vaccination.

The data were also submitted as part of a second study, on T cells expressing NK-cell markers. From that report: Making the TCR beta cDNA relied on 5'RACE template switching with UMIs. Seven of the eight sequenced donors were classified as HCMV-seropositive, and one was classified as seronegative. In over 5 donors, dominant CD3+CD56+NKG2C+ clonotypes ranked among the top 10 CD8+ clonotypes. The study did not resolve the HCMV specificity of expanded NKG2C+ T cell clones.

This clonotype was obtained from a man between 50 and 59 years old who received an inactivated influenza vaccine. This specimen was PBMCs from blood, taken on the day of vaccination.

CDR3: CASSEDPGNTGELFF. DNA for the CDR3: TGTGCCAGCAGTGAAGATCCCGGGAACACCGGGGAGCTGTTTTTT. This chain links TRBV6-1 with TRBJ2-2; D not resolved. The CDR3 sequence is 15 residues long. The V end lost 1 base, the J end lost 1 base, and 7 bases lay between the germline ends. Looked up from germline, CDR1 is MNHNS and CDR2 is SASEGT.